Each of the 5 T cell receptor beta chains below was sequenced from the same sample in a study of T cell responses to AZD1222 COVID-19 vaccine. Measured with immunoSEQ multiplex PCR; TCRdb has only the in-frame clones, and not every one. The sample yields about 73,000 clones, about 91% seen once. Sequencing was performed on peripheral blood, taken on day 0 of AZD1222 vaccination. These receptors were taken from an adult in good health.

The rearrangement joins TRBV3-1 (or the pseudogene TRBV3-2) to TRBJ1-6; D unresolved. Germline CDR1 LGHDT, CDR2 YNNKEL (reference sequence). Between the trimmed V and J ends, which lost 7 bases and 0 bases, there was a span of 10 bases. This CDR3 region has 15 residues. The CDR3 DNA sequence: TGTGCCAGCAACTCTGGATACTCCTATAATTCACCCCTCCACTTT. Translating gives CASNSGYSYNSPLHF.

The chain joins TRBV19 to TRBJ2-7; D may be TRBD1 or TRBD2 (5 bases each). CDR1 is LNHDA and CDR2 is SQIVND in the germline V gene (reference sequence). Trimming cost V 7 bases and J 4 bases, with 26 bases left between them. There are 17 residues in the CDR3. DNA of the CDR3: TGTGCCAGTAAAGGGACCCCCGTTGTTGGAGATGATTACGAGCAGTACTTC. Residues: CASKGTPVVGDDYEQYF.

The J gene is TRBJ1-5, the V gene TRBV6-5; D unclear. The V and J ends lost 7 bases and 5 bases respectively, with 12 bases between them. Germline V gene lookup returns CDR1 MNHEY and CDR2 SVGAGI. This CDR3 is 13 amino acids long. In nucleotides, the CDR3 is TGTGCCAGCACTCCTGGGCGGGATCAGCCCCAGCATTTT. It specifies CASTPGRDQPQHF.

J is TRBJ1-6 and V is TRBV7-6, with 7 bases aligning to TRBD1. CDR1 SGHVS and CDR2 FNYEAQ come from the germline V gene. J was trimmed by 5 bases and V by 6 bases; bases with no gene match: 7. CDR3 length equals 15 residues. CDR3 nucleotides: TGTGCCAGCAGACCAGGGGACAGCCATAATTCACCCCTCCACTTT. This sequence encodes CASRPGDSHNSPLHF. The full variable domain, with the rest looked up from reference TRBV7-6 and TRBJ1-6, is GAGVSQSPRYKVTKRGQDVALRCDPISGHVSLYWYRQALGQGPEFLTYFNYEAQQDKSGLPNDRFSAERPEGSISTLTIQRTEQRDSAMYRCASRPGDSHNSPLHFGNGTRLTVT.

This rearrangement joins TRBV18 to TRBJ1-4; no definite D call. Trimming stripped 4 bases from V and 4 bases from J, with 7 bases between. CDR1 is KGHSH and CDR2 is LQKENI in the germline V gene. The CDR3 runs to 13 residues. CDR3 loop: CASSREYNEKLFF. CDR3 nucleotide sequence: TGTGCCAGCTCACGGGAATATAATGAAAAACTGTTTTTT. The full variable domain, completed using reference TRBV18 and TRBJ1-4, is NAGVMQNPRHLVRRRGQEARLRCSPMKGHSHVYWYRQLPEEGLKFMVYLQKENIIDESGMPKERFSAEFPKEGPSILRIQQVVRGDSAAYFCASSREYNEKLFFGSGTQLSVL.